This T cell receptor beta chain was recovered during a study of blood T cells in healthy people across ages. For the second PCR, which ran for 7 to 11 cycles, a sample-barcoded 5' primer and a J-beta primer mix were used. MiXCR, run by TCRdb on the 5' RACE reads, gives a single entry per CDR3 protein. The sample lists more than 700,000 distinct CDR3 sequences; about 42% were seen once. The V gene's germline CDR1 is SGHKS and CDR2 YYEKEE (reference sequence). V shed 0 bases and J shed 7 bases, with 11 bases lying between them. The CDR3 runs 14 residues. This rearrangement joins TRBV5-5 to TRBJ2-1; D not certain. The TCR was taken from a man older than 75 in good health. Sequenced input: blood. The CDR3 DNA sequence: TGTGCCAGCAGCTTGGCTGGAGCCCGTAATGAGCAGTTCTTC. It yields the protein CASSLAGARNEQFF.